The rows below give T cell receptor beta chains drawn from one sample of a study of T-cell memory formation after mild COVID-19. TCRdb analysed the 5' RACE reads with MiXCR anew, one entry per CDR3 protein. The sample holds more than 100,000 distinct CDR3 sequences, 15% to 20% seen once. Source material: PBMCs or a T cell subset sorted from them (not recorded which). Receptors were obtained from a man aged 18 to 35 who had mild COVID-19 (a few samples of this study predate the infection). Cell type and time point are not known. The CDR3 runs from the conserved cysteine through the conserved F or W. Fields, in order: J gene, V gene, clone size, D gene, CDR3 protein, CDR3 DNA. A D gene is named only where the DNA matches it firmly. A clone size is listed for some rows: how often the clone was seen (once, few, many), or a class if it is expanded.

TRBJ2-3 TRBV7-2 few TRBD2 CASSRSGTSGGLGTDTQYF TGTGCCAGCAGTCGGTCCGGGACTAGCGGGGGTCTTGGCACAGATACGCAGTATTTT
TRBJ1-1 TRBV7-9 few TRBD1 CASSLVDPDRKAFF TGTGCCAGCAGCTTGGTTGATCCGGACAGGAAAGCTTTCTTT
TRBJ2-3 TRBV7-3 - - CASSLSGDPGGTQYF TGTGCCAGCTCGCTGAGCGGAGACCCCGGGGGTACGCAGTATTTT
TRBJ1-2 TRBV15 - - CATSIDGLRGYTF TGTGCCACCAGCATAGACGGCCTTAGGGGCTACACCTTC
TRBJ1-2 TRBV10-3 - - CAIRKGNYGYTF TGTGCCATACGGAAGGGGAACTATGGCTACACCTTC
TRBJ1-3 TRBV29-1 - - CSVGGAGNTIYF TGCAGCGTTGGAGGGGCCGGGAACACCATATATTTT
TRBJ1-6 TRBV7-8 few - CASSLAYFGSASPLHF TGTGCCAGCAGCTTAGCGTATTTCGGATCTGCTTCACCCCTCCACTTT
TRBJ2-5 TRBV27 - TRBD2 CASSPLGLGGTQYF TGTGCCAGCAGTCCACTGGGACTAGGTGGGACCCAGTACTTC
TRBJ2-1 TRBV6-6 - TRBD2 CASSYDPGTSGGAKQFF TGTGCCAGCAGTTACGATCCCGGGACTAGCGGGGGTGCTAAGCAGTTCTTC
TRBJ1-3 TRBV5-1 - - CASSLDGHSGNTIYF TGCGCCAGCAGCTTGGACGGCCACTCTGGAAACACCATATATTTT
TRBJ1-1 TRBV19 many - CASSNLPEGKAFF TGTGCCAGTAGTAACCTACCTGAGGGGAAAGCTTTCTTT
TRBJ2-3 TRBV7-3 - - CASSPRGKGADTQYF TGTGCCAGCAGCCCACGGGGCAAGGGCGCAGATACGCAGTATTTT
TRBJ2-1 TRBV9 few TRBD2 CASSVDPTSGGTSNEQFF TGTGCCAGCAGCGTAGACCCGACTAGCGGGGGGACCTCGAATGAGCAGTTCTTC
TRBJ2-3 TRBV7-6 - - CASSLNRGGTDTQYF TGTGCCAGCAGCTTAAATCGAGGGGGCACAGATACGCAGTATTTT
TRBJ1-2 TRBV7-2 - - CASSFDRGGSYGYTF TGTGCCAGCAGCTTTGATCGTGGGGGGAGCTATGGCTACACCTTC
TRBJ2-3 TRBV12-3/TRBV12-4 few TRBD2 CASSLFRSGGNTDTQYF TGTGCCAGCAGTTTATTTCGTAGCGGGGGTAACACAGATACGCAGTATTTT
TRBJ2-1 TRBV7-2 many - CASSFRVSGPEQFF TGTGCCAGCAGCTTCAGGGTTTCGGGTCCTGAGCAGTTCTTC
TRBJ2-6 TRBV12-3/TRBV12-4 - - CASSNRRISGANVLTF TGTGCCAGCAGTAATCGGCGAATCTCTGGGGCCAACGTCCTGACTTTC
TRBJ2-6 TRBV24-1 - - CATSDPPDGVSSGANVLTF TGTGCCACCAGTGACCCCCCAGATGGTGTAAGCTCTGGGGCCAACGTCCTGACTTTC
TRBJ2-2 TRBV5-1 once TRBD2 CASSPLAGETNTGELFF TGCGCCAGCAGCCCACTAGCGGGGGAGACGAACACCGGGGAGCTGTTTTTT
TRBJ2-5 TRBV6-1 few - CASSGVEKETQYF TGTGCCAGCAGCGGAGTCGAAAAAGAGACCCAGTACTTC
TRBJ1-2 TRBV19 - - CASSNQIGPLGYGYTF TGTGCCAGTAGTAATCAAATAGGCCCCCTGGGCTATGGCTACACCTTC
TRBJ2-1 TRBV7-2 many TRBD2 CASSAGRVESYNEQFF TGTGCCAGCAGCGCCGGGAGGGTCGAATCCTACAATGAGCAGTTCTTC
TRBJ2-2 TRBV9 - - CASSPVPSDNTGELFF TGTGCCAGCAGCCCTGTCCCTAGCGATAACACCGGGGAGCTGTTTTTT
TRBJ1-2 TRBV10-3 few - CAISEGRGSYGYTF TGTGCCATCAGTGAGGGGCGGGGGAGCTATGGCTACACCTTC
TRBJ2-5 TRBV15 - - CATSSDRETQYF TGTGCCACCAGCAGTGATCGGGAGACCCAGTACTTC
TRBJ2-5 TRBV28 - - CASSDPTTGRQGTQYF TGTGCCAGCAGTGACCCTACAACCGGGAGACAAGGGACCCAGTACTTC
TRBJ1-4 TRBV5-1 - - CASSSDRADEKLFF TGCGCCAGCAGCTCTGACAGAGCTGATGAAAAACTGTTTTTT
TRBJ2-1 TRBV6-5 few - CASGGGPSSYNEQFF TGTGCCAGCGGAGGGGGGCCGAGCTCCTACAATGAGCAGTTCTTC
TRBJ2-5 TRBV7-2 - TRBD2 CASRPIGLAGGTQYF TGTGCCAGCAGACCCATAGGACTAGCCGGGGGGACCCAGTACTTC
TRBJ2-1 TRBV4-3 many TRBD1 CASSQEGQGWDEQFF TGCGCCAGCAGCCAAGAGGGACAGGGGTGGGATGAGCAGTTCTTC
TRBJ2-4 TRBV11-1 few - CASSYAGWGTKNIQYF TGTGCCAGCAGCTATGCCGGGTGGGGAACCAAAAACATTCAGTACTTC
TRBJ1-2 TRBV7-2 few - CASSAYGGYGYTF TGTGCCAGCAGCGCCTACGGCGGCTATGGCTACACCTTC
TRBJ1-5 TRBV15 few - CATSRDYRGQPQHF TGTGCCACCAGCAGGGACTATCGCGGTCAGCCCCAGCATTTT
TRBJ1-2 TRBV12-3/TRBV12-4 - - CASSLGGNNYGYTF TGTGCCAGCAGTTTAGGGGGCAACAACTATGGCTACACCTTC
TRBJ2-7 TRBV30 - - CACRWGRVYEQYF TGTGCCTGCAGGTGGGGCAGGGTCTACGAGCAGTACTTC
TRBJ1-6 TRBV4-3 few - CASSQEAGRASPLHF TGCGCCAGCAGCCAAGAGGCGGGTAGGGCTTCACCCCTCCACTTT
TRBJ1-5 TRBV12-3/TRBV12-4 few TRBD1 CASSPNPGQGHQPQHF TGTGCCAGCAGCCCGAACCCCGGACAGGGCCACCAGCCCCAGCATTTT
TRBJ1-6 TRBV5-1 - TRBD1 CASSQQGAPNSPLHF TGCGCCAGCAGCCAACAGGGGGCCCCTAATTCACCCCTCCACTTT
TRBJ2-7 TRBV7-9 - - CASSPPQTATYEQYF TGTGCCAGCAGCCCACCACAGACGGCGACCTACGAGCAGTACTTC
TRBJ2-1 TRBV18 few - CASSRNDIGGLGEQFF TGTGCCAGCTCACGAAACGATATAGGGGGACTTGGTGAGCAGTTCTTC
TRBJ1-2 TRBV28 many - CASSSLTGGADYGYTF TGTGCCAGCAGTTCCTTAACGGGGGGGGCGGACTATGGCTACACCTTC
TRBJ2-5 TRBV7-9 many - CASSPMGGYQETQYF TGTGCCAGCAGCCCGATGGGGGGCTATCAAGAGACCCAGTACTTC
TRBJ2-5 TRBV5-1 few - CASSLVWGEETQYF TGCGCCAGCAGCTTGGTTTGGGGGGAAGAGACCCAGTACTTC
TRBJ2-3 TRBV4-1 many TRBD2 CASSQGAGTSGVTDTQYF TGCGCCAGCAGCCAAGGGGCCGGGACTAGCGGGGTCACAGATACGCAGTATTTT